This TCR beta chain was documented in a study of Ad26.COV2.S vaccination and SARS-CoV-2 variants. Study-level background: Once, or twice with 56 days between doses, Ad26.COV2.S was given intramuscularly.

Study observations and caveats: Substantial post-vaccination breadth of spike-specific CD8+ and CD4+ T cell responses was reported. Those who received the vaccine showed greater spike-specific TCR breadth than those given placebo.

The sample's treatment: around 19 received Ad26.COV2.S at low or high dose, single or two shots; about 5 received placebo; per-sample allocation not given. Material that was analyzed had been drawn on day 63 after the first vaccine or placebo injection. Vaccine was an Ad26 vector expressing Wuhan-strain SARS-CoV-2 spike. With respect to this clone: Its matching antigen is unknown.

Germline V gene data show CDR1 as SGHTA and CDR2 as FQGNSA. V was clipped by 2 bases and J by 0 bases, with 17 bases between them. The CDR3 runs 19 residues. This table comes from immunoSEQ multiplex PCR, and its TCRdb copy is limited to in-frame clones, with some not included. The sample carries hundreds of thousands of clones, 80% to 90% recorded once. J is TRBJ1-6 and V is TRBV7-2; D ambiguous. The receptor was derived from a person between 18 and 60 years old who received the Ad26.COV2.S COVID-19 vaccine or a placebo. Here the sequenced sample was peripheral blood, taken in a trial of Ad26.COV2.S vaccine versus placebo. DNA for the CDR3: TGTGCCAGCAGCTTATGGCAGCGACCCCAGAGCTCCTATAATTCACCCCTCCACTTT. Its translation is CASSLWQRPQSSYNSPLHF. The whole variable domain, remainder taken from reference TRBV7-2 and TRBJ1-6, is GAGVSQSPSNKVTEKGKDVELRCDPISGHTALYWYRQSLGQGLEFLIYFQGNSAPDKSGLPSDRFSAERTGGSVSTLTIQRTQQEDSAVYLCASSLWQRPQSSYNSPLHFGNGTRLTVT.